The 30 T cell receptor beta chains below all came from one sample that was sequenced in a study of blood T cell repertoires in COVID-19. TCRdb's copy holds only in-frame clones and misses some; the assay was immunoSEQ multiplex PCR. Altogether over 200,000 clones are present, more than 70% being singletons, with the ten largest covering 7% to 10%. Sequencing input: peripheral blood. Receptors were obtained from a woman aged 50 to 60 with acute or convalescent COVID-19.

The CDR3 loop is CASSLTGQGNTEAFF. The CDR3 region has the DNA TGCGCCAGCAGCTTGACGGGACAGGGGAACACTGAAGCTTTCTTT. The chain uses TRBV5-1 and TRBJ1-1; TRBD1 matches 9 bases. This CDR3 is built from 15 residues. Germline V CDR1 and CDR2: SGHRS, YFSETQ. V shed 1 base and J 1 base; nucleotides not matched to a gene: 2.

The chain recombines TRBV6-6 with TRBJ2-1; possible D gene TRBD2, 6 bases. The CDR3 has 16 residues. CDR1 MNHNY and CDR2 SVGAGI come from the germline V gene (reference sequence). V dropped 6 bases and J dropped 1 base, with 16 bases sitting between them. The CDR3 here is CASSLPYGRSYNEQFF. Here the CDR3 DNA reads TGTGCCAGCAGCTTACCCTACGGGAGATCCTACAATGAGCAGTTCTTC.

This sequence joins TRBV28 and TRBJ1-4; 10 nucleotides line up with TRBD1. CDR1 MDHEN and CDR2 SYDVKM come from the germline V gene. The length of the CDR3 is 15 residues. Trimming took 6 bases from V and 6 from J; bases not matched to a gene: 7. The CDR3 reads CASSPPGTGDEKLFF. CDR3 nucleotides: TGTGCCAGCAGCCCGCCCGGGACAGGGGATGAAAAACTGTTTTTT.

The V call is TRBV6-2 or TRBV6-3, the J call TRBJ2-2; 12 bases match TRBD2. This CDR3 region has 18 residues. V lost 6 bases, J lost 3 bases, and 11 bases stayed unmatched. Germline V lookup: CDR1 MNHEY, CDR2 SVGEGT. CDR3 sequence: CASSRQLAGGRDTGELFF. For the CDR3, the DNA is TGTGCCAGCAGCCGTCAACTAGCGGGAGGCCGGGACACCGGGGAGCTGTTTTTT.

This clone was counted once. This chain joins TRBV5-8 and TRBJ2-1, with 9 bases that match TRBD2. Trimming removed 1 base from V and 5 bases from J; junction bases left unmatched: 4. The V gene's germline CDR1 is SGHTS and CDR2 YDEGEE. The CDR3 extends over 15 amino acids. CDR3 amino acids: CASSLWTSAHNEQFF. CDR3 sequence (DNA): TGTGCCAGCAGCTTGTGGACTAGCGCCCACAATGAGCAGTTCTTC. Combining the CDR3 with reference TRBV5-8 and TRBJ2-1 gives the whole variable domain EAGVTQSPTHLIKTRGQQATLRCSPISGHTSVYWYQQALGLGLQFLLWYDEGEERNRGNFPPRFSGRQFPNYSSELNVNALELEDSALYLCASSLWTSAHNEQFFGPGTRLTVL.

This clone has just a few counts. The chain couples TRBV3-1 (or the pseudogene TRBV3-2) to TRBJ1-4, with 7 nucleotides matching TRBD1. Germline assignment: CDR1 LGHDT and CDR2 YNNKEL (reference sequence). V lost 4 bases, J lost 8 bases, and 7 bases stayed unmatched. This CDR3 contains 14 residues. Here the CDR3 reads CASSRQTGNEKLFF. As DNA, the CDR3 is TGTGCCAGCAGCCGACAGACAGGGAACGAAAAACTGTTTTTT.

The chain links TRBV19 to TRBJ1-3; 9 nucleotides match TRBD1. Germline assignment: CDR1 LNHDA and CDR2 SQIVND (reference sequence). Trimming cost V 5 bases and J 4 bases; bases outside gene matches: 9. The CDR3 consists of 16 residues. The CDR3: CASSPPGTGSGNTIYF. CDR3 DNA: TGTGCCAGTAGTCCCCCCGGGACAGGGAGCGGAAACACCATATATTTT.

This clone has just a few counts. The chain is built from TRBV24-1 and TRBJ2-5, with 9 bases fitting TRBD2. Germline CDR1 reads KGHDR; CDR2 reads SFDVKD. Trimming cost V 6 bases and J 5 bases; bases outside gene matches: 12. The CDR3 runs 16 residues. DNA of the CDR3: TGTGCCACCAGTTTAGGGGGACTAGCATCCAAGGAGACCCAGTACTTC. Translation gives CATSLGGLASKETQYF.

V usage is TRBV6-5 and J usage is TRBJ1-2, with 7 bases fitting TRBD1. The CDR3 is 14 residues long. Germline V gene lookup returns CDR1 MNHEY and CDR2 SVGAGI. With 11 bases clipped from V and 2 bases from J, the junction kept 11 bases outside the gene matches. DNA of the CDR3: TGTGCCGCCACAAGGGGACAGCCCAACTATGGCTACACCTTC. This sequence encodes CAATRGQPNYGYTF.

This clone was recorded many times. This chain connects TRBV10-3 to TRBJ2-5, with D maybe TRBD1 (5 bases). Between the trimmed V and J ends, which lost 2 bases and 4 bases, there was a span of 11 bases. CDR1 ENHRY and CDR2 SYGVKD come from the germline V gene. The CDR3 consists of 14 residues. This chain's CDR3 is CAISEVQGGETQYF. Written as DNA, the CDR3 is TGTGCCATCAGTGAGGTTCAGGGTGGAGAGACCCAGTACTTC.

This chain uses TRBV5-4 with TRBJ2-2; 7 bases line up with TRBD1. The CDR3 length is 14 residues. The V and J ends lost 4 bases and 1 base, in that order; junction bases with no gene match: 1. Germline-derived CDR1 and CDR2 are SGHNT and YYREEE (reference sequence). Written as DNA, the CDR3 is TGTGCCAGCAGCCCAGGGGGGAACACCGGGGAGCTGTTTTTT. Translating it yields CASSPGGNTGELFF.

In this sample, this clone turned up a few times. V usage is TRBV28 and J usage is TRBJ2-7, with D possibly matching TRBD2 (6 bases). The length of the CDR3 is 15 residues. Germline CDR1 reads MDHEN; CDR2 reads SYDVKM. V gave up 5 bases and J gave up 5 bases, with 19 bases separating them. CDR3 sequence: CASSPSGGWSDEQYF. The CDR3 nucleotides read TGTGCCAGCAGTCCCTCCGGAGGGTGGAGTGACGAGCAGTACTTC.

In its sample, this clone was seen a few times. The CDR3 region is CSVTRDRNYNEQFF. The CDR3 DNA sequence: TGCAGCGTAACCCGGGACAGGAACTACAATGAGCAGTTCTTC. This chain uses TRBV29-1 with TRBJ2-1; 8 positions agree with TRBD1. With 6 bases clipped from V and 3 bases from J, the junction kept 7 bases outside the gene matches. Germline V lookup: CDR1 SQVTM, CDR2 ANQGSEA. This CDR3 is built from 14 residues.

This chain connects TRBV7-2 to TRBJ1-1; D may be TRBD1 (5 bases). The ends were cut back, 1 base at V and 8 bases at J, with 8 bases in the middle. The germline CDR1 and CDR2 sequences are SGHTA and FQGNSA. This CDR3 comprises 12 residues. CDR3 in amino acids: CASSLGDLEAFF. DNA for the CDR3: TGTGCCAGCAGCTTAGGGGACTTAGAAGCTTTCTTT.

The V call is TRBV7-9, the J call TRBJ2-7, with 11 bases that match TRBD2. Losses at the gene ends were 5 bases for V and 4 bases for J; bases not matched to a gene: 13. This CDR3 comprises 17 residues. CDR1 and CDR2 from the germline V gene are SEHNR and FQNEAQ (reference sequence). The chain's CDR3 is CASSPATSGEGRYEQYF. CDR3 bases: TGTGCCAGCAGCCCCGCGACTAGCGGGGAAGGGAGGTACGAGCAGTACTTC.

The CDR3 reads CASSYSHGEDEKLFF. Written as DNA, the CDR3 is TGTGCCAGCAGTTACTCGCATGGGGAGGATGAAAAACTGTTTTTT. V and J are TRBV6-5 and TRBJ1-4; D is uncertain. This CDR3 comprises 15 residues. V was clipped by 0 bases and J by 6 bases, with 11 bases between them. Looked up from germline, CDR1 is MNHEY and CDR2 is SVGAGI.

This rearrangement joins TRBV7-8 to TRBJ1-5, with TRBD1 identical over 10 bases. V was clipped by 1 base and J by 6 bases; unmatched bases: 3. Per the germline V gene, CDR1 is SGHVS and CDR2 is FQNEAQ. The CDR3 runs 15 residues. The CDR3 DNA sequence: TGTGCCAGCAGCTTAGAGGGACAGGGGAGTCAGCCCCAGCATTTT. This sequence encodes CASSLEGQGSQPQHF.

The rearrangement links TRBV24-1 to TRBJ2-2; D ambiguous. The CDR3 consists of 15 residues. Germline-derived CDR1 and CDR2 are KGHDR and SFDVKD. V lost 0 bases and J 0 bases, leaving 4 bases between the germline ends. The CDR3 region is CATSDLTSNTGELFF. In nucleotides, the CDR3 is TGTGCCACCAGTGATTTGACATCGAACACCGGGGAGCTGTTTTTT.

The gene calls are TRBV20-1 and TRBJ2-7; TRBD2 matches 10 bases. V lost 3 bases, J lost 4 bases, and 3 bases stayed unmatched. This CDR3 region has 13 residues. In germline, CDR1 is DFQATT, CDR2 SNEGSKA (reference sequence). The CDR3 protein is CSASGLAAYEQYF. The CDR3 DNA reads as TGCAGTGCTAGTGGACTAGCGGCGTACGAGCAGTACTTC.

The chain's CDR3 is CASSREVNTEAFF. CDR3 DNA: TGCGCCAGCAGCCGAGAGGTGAACACTGAAGCTTTCTTT. The chain links TRBV5-1 to TRBJ1-1; D not resolved. Deletions cut 4 bases from V and 0 bases from J, with 7 bases between. This CDR3 has 13 amino acids. Germline V gives CDR1 SGHRS, CDR2 YFSETQ.

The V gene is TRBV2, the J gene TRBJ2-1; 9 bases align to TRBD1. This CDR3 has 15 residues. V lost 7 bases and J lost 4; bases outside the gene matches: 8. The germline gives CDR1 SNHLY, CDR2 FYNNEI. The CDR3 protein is CASKTGTGTYNEQFF. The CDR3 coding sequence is TGTGCCAGCAAGACGGGGACAGGGACTTACAATGAGCAGTTCTTC. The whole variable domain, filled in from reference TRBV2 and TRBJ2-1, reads EPEVTQTPSHQVTQMGQEVILRCVPISNHLYFYWYRQILGQKVEFLVSFYNNEISEKSEIFDDQFSVERPDGSNFTLKIRSTKLEDSAMYFCASKTGTGTYNEQFFGPGTRLTVL.

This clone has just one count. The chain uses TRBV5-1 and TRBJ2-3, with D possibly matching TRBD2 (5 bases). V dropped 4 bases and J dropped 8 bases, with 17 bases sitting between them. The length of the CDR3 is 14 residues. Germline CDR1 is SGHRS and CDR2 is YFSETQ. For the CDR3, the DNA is TGCGCCAGCAGCCCCCGGGCCCTCCGGGGTACGCAGTATTTT. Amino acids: CASSPRALRGTQYF.

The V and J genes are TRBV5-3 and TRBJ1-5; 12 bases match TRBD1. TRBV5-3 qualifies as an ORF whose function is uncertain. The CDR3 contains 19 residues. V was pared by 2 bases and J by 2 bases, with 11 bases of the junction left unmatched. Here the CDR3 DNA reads TGTGCCAGAAGCTTAAGTCCCGGGACAGGGGGCTGGGGCAATCAGCCCCAGCATTTT. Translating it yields CARSLSPGTGGWGNQPQHF.

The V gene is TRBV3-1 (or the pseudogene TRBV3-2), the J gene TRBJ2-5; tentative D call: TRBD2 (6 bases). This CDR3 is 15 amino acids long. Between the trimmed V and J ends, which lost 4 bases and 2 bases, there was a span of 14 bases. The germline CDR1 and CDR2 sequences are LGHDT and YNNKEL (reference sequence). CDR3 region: CASSLYAGTQETQYF. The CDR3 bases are TGTGCCAGCAGCCTTTACGCCGGGACTCAAGAGACCCAGTACTTC.

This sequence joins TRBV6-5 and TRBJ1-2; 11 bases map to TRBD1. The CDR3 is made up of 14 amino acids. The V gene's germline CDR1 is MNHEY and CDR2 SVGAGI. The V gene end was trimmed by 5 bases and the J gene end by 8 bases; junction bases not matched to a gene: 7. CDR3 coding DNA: TGTGCCAGCAGTCCACGGACAGGGGGCGCGGGCTACACCTTC. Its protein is CASSPRTGGAGYTF.

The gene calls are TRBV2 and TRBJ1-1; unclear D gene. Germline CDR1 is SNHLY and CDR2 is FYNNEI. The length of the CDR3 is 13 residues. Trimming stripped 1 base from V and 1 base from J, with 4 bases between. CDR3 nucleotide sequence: TGTGCCAGCAGTGAAGGAGAGAACACTGAAGCTTTCTTT. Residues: CASSEGENTEAFF.

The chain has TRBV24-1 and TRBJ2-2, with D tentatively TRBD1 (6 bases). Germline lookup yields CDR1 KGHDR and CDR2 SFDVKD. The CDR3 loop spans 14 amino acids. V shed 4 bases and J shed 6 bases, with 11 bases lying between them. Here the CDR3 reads CATSEAGAAGELFF. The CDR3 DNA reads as TGTGCCACCAGTGAGGCAGGGGCGGCCGGGGAGCTGTTTTTT.

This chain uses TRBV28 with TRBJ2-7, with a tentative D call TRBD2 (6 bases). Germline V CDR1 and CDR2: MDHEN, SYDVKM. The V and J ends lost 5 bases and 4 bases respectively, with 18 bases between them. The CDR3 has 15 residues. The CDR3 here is CASSPTLLARYEQYF. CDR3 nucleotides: TGTGCCAGCAGTCCCACCCTGCTAGCGAGGTACGAGCAGTACTTC.

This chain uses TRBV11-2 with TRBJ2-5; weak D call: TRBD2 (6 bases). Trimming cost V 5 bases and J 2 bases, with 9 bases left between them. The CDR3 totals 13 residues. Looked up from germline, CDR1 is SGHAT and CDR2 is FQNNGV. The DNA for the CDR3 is TGTGCCAGCAGCACGGGACTTCAAGAGACCCAGTACTTC. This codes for CASSTGLQETQYF.

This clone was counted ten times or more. The CDR3 protein is CASSQDGGYQPQHF. The CDR3 DNA reads as TGTGCCAGCAGCCAAGATGGAGGTTATCAGCCCCAGCATTTT. The chain joins TRBV4-2 to TRBJ1-5, with D unclear. The CDR3 spans 14 residues. Germline V gives CDR1 LGHNA, CDR2 YNFKEQ. V was trimmed by 0 bases and J by 5 bases, leaving 8 bases between them.